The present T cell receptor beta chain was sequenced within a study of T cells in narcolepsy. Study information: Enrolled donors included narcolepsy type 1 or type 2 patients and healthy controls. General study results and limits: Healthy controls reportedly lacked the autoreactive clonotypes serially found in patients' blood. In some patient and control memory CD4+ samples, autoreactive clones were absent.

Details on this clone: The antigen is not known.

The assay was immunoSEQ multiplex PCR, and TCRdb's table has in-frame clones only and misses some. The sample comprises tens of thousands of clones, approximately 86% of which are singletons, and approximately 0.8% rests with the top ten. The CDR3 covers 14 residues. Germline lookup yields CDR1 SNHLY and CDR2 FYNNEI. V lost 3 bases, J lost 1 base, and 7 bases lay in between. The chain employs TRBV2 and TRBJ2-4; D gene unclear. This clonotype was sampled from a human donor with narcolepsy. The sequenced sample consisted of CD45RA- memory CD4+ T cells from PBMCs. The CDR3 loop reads CASSDWVAKNIQYF. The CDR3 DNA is TGTGCCAGCAGTGATTGGGTCGCCAAAAACATTCAGTACTTC.